This T cell receptor (beta chain) was sequenced for a study of blood T cell repertoires in COVID-19. Original processing methods: Reference gene primer amplification gave nucleated cell count estimates. Sequencing used immunoSEQ multiplex PCR; TCRdb keeps in-frame clones, though not all of them. V and J calls plus clone size are reproduced from that table; the DNA served to infer D and trimming. Here the sample spans 150,000 to 200,000 clones, roughly four fifths being singletons. Germline V gene lookup returns CDR1 SQVTM and CDR2 ANQGSEA. CDR3 length equals 15 residues. Trimming took off 4 bases at V and 5 bases at J, with 18 bases between the two ends.

J is TRBJ1-3 and V is TRBV29-1; D call uncertain. Sequences were obtained from peripheral blood. The origin of this receptor is a woman at least 80 years old with acute or convalescent COVID-19. CDR3 region: CSVVWSTGGRNTIYF. In DNA, the CDR3 is TGCAGCGTTGTCTGGTCGACCGGCGGGCGAAACACCATATATTTT.